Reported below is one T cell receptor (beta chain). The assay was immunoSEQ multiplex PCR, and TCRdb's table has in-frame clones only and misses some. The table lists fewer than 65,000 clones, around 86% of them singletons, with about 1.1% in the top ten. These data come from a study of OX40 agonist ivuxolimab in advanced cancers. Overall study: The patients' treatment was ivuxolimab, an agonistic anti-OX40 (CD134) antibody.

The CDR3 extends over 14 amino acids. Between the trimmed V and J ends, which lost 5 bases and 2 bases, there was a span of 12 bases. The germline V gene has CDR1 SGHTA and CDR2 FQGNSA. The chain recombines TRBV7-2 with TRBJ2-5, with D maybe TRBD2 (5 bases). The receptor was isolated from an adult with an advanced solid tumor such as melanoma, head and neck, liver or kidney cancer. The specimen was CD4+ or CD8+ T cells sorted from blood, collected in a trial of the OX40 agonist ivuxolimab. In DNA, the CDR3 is TGTGCCAGCAGCCCCCCGGAGCGGCAAGAGACCCAGTACTTC. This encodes CASSPPERQETQYF.